A selection of T cell receptor beta chains follows, all from one sample in a study of PD-1 blockade in classical Hodgkin lymphoma. The table came from immunoSEQ multiplex PCR; TCRdb's copy has only in-frame clones and leaves some out. The sample gives 70,000 or so clones, about 93% of which show up once; more than 6.5% is in the top ten. Material: peripheral blood mononuclear cells (PBMCs), obtained at baseline. The receptors here all came from a human donor with classical Hodgkin lymphoma. CDR3s include the opening cysteine and the closing phenylalanine or tryptophan. The order of the fields is V gene, clone size, D gene, J gene, CDR3 length, CDR3 DNA, CDR3 protein. D genes are given only for firm matches. The listing skips clone size in some rows; elsewhere it reads once, few, many or a size class.

v_call: TRBV7-2
clone_size: once
d_call: .
j_call: TRBJ2-6
cdr3_length: 15
cdr3_nt: TGTGCCAGCAGCTATTACAACTCTGGGGCCAACGTCCTGACTTTC
cdr3_aa: CASSYYNSGANVLTF

v_call: TRBV1
clone_size: .
d_call: .
j_call: TRBJ1-2
cdr3_length: 17
cdr3_nt: TGCACCAGCAGCCAGCTCGACAGGGGGACAGGTAACTATGGCTACACCTTC
cdr3_aa: CTSSQLDRGTGNYGYTF

v_call: TRBV28
clone_size: .
d_call: TRBD1
j_call: TRBJ1-6
cdr3_length: 14
cdr3_nt: TGTGCCAGCAGAAGCGACAGGGGGCATTCACCCCTCCACTTT
cdr3_aa: CASRSDRGHSPLHF

v_call: TRBV6-5
clone_size: .
d_call: .
j_call: TRBJ1-5
cdr3_length: 12
cdr3_nt: TGTGCCAGCAGGGGGCCGGATCAGCCCCAGCATTTT
cdr3_aa: CASRGPDQPQHF

v_call: TRBV27
clone_size: .
d_call: .
j_call: TRBJ2-1
cdr3_length: 13
cdr3_nt: TGTGCCAGCAGTTTAGGCAGTTACAATGAGCAGTTCTTC
cdr3_aa: CASSLGSYNEQFF

v_call: TRBV12-2
clone_size: .
d_call: .
j_call: TRBJ1-1
cdr3_length: 18
cdr3_nt: TGTGCAAGTCGCCCAGATCGCCCGGTCGAGAAGGGATATACTGAAGCTTTCTTT
cdr3_aa: CASRPDRPVEKGYTEAFF

v_call: TRBV4-1
clone_size: .
d_call: TRBD1
j_call: TRBJ2-5
cdr3_length: 15
cdr3_nt: TGCGCCAGCAGTCCCACCAGGGGGCGCTCGGAGACCCAGTACTTC
cdr3_aa: CASSPTRGRSETQYF

v_call: TRBV7-3
clone_size: .
d_call: TRBD1
j_call: TRBJ2-3
cdr3_length: 15
cdr3_nt: TGTGCCAGCAGCTCACACGGGACAGCCACAGATACGCAGTATTTT
cdr3_aa: CASSSHGTATDTQYF

v_call: TRBV27
clone_size: .
d_call: TRBD1
j_call: TRBJ2-7
cdr3_length: 15
cdr3_nt: TGTGCCAGCAGCTATACAGGGGGGAGTTTTTACGAGCAGTACTTC
cdr3_aa: CASSYTGGSFYEQYF

v_call: TRBV6-6
clone_size: .
d_call: TRBD2
j_call: TRBJ2-3
cdr3_length: 16
cdr3_nt: TGTGCCAGCAGTTACGCAGCGGGGGGCAGCACAGATACGCAGTATTTT
cdr3_aa: CASSYAAGGSTDTQYF

v_call: TRBV11-3
clone_size: .
d_call: TRBD1
j_call: TRBJ2-2
cdr3_length: 15
cdr3_nt: TGTGCCAGCAGCTTAGAAACAGGGGGTTCCGGGGAGCTGTTTTTT
cdr3_aa: CASSLETGGSGELFF

v_call: TRBV4-2
clone_size: .
d_call: .
j_call: TRBJ2-2
cdr3_length: 15
cdr3_nt: TGTGCCAGCAGCCAAGAATTAGGGTACACCGGGGAGCTGTTTTTT
cdr3_aa: CASSQELGYTGELFF

v_call: TRBV7-6
clone_size: .
d_call: .
j_call: TRBJ2-1
cdr3_length: 14
cdr3_nt: TGTGCCAGCAGCTTAGGGGGGAACTACAATGAGCAGTTCTTC
cdr3_aa: CASSLGGNYNEQFF